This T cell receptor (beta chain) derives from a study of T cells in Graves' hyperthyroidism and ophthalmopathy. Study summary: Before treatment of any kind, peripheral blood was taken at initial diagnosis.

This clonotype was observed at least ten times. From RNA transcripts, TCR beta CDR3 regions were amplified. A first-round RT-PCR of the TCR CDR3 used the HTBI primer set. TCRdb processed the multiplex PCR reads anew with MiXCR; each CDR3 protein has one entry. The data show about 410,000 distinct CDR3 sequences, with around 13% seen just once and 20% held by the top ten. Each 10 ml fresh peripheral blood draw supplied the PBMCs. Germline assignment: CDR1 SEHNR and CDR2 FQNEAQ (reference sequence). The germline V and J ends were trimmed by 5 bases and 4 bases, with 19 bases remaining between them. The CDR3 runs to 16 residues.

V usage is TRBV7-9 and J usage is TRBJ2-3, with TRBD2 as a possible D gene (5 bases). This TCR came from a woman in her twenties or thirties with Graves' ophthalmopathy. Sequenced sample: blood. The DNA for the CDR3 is TGTGCCAGCAGCCAGCCCCCCCTAGCTGGGCCAGATACGCAGTATTTT. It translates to CASSQPPLAGPDTQYF. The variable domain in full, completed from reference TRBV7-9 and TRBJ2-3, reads DTGVSQNPRHKITKRGQNVTFRCDPISEHNRLYWYRQTLGQGPEFLTYFQNEAQLEKSRLLSDRFSAERPKGSFSTLEIQRTEQGDSAMYLCASSQPPLAGPDTQYFGPGTRLTVL.